This T cell receptor beta chain was profiled in a study of T cells after yellow fever vaccination. Germline CDR1 SGHRS, CDR2 YFSETQ. The CDR3 consists of 15 residues. V was cut by 2 bases and J by 5 bases, with 16 bases left in between. TCRdb ran MiXCR on the 5' RACE reads and lists one entry per CDR3 protein. The sample includes 400,000 to 650,000 distinct CDR3 sequences, about a fifth seen only once; the top ten take less than 20%. The receptor's source is a man between 18 and 29 years old who received the YFV17D yellow fever vaccine. The V gene is TRBV5-1, the J gene TRBJ1-2; possible D gene TRBD1, 5 bases. The sample in question was PBMCs, obtained roughly 20 days after the first yellow fever vaccination. CDR3 amino acids: CASSFQGLGTYGYTF. CDR3 DNA sequence: TGCGCCAGCAGCTTTCAGGGCCTTGGGACTTATGGCTACACCTTC.